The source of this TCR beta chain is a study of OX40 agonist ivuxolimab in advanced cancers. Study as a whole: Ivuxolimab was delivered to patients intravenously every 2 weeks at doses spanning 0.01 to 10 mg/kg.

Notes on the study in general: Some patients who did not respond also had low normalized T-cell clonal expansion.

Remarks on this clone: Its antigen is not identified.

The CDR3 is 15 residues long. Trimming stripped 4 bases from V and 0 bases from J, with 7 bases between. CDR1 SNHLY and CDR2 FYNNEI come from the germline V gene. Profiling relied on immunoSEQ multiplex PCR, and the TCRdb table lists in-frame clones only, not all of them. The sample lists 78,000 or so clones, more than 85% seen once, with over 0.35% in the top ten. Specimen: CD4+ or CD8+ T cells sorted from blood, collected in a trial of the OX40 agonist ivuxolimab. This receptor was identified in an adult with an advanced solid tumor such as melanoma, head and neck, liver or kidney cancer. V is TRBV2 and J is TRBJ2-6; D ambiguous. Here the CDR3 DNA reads TGTGCCAGCAGTGTACAACCCTCTGGGGCCAACGTCCTGACTTTC. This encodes CASSVQPSGANVLTF.